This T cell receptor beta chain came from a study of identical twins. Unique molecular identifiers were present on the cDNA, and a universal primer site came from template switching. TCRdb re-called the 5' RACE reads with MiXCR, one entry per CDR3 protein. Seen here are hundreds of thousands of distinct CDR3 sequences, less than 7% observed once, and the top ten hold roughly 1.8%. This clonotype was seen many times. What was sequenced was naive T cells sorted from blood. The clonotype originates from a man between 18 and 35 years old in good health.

Here the CDR3 DNA reads TGTGCCAGCCAAAGTGGGACGGGTGGCTACACCTTC. This codes for CASQSGTGGYTF. The chain employs TRBV25-1 and TRBJ1-2, with D maybe TRBD1 (5 bases). The CDR3 is 12 amino acids. Germline CDR1 and CDR2: MGHDK and SYGVNS. V lost 8 bases and J 7 bases, leaving 14 bases between the germline ends.